Listed here is a single TCR beta chain. The antigen remains unidentified. A multiplex PCR was run with 60 Vbeta primers and 13 Jbeta primers. Libraries were prepared by immunoSEQ multiplex PCR; TCRdb keeps only in-frame clonotypes and omits some of them. The sample lists nearly 110,000 clones, 65% to 85% occurring once. The sample belongs to a study of cytomegalovirus exposure and HLA in healthy donors. The CDR3 is made up of 15 amino acids. The study, taken as a whole, reports: Productive status was seen about 87% or about 30% of the time for most TCR beta V segments in an earlier analysis. When the data were analyzed later, several of the most significant clusters appeared to be linked to common viral pathogens. Reports described diagnosis of cytomegalovirus status by the classifier as highly specific and sensitive.

The TCR sequence derives from a man aged 25 to 40 in good health and CMV-seronegative. The chain is built from TRBV21-1 and TRBJ1-1; the table's D call of TRBD1 was not tested on the DNA. TRBV21-1 is recorded as a pseudogene. Sequenced material: PBMCs. CDR3 DNA sequence: TGTGCCAGCAGCGGCCGGGACAGGTTGAACACTGAAGCTTTCTTT. Encoded protein: CASSGRDRLNTEAFF.